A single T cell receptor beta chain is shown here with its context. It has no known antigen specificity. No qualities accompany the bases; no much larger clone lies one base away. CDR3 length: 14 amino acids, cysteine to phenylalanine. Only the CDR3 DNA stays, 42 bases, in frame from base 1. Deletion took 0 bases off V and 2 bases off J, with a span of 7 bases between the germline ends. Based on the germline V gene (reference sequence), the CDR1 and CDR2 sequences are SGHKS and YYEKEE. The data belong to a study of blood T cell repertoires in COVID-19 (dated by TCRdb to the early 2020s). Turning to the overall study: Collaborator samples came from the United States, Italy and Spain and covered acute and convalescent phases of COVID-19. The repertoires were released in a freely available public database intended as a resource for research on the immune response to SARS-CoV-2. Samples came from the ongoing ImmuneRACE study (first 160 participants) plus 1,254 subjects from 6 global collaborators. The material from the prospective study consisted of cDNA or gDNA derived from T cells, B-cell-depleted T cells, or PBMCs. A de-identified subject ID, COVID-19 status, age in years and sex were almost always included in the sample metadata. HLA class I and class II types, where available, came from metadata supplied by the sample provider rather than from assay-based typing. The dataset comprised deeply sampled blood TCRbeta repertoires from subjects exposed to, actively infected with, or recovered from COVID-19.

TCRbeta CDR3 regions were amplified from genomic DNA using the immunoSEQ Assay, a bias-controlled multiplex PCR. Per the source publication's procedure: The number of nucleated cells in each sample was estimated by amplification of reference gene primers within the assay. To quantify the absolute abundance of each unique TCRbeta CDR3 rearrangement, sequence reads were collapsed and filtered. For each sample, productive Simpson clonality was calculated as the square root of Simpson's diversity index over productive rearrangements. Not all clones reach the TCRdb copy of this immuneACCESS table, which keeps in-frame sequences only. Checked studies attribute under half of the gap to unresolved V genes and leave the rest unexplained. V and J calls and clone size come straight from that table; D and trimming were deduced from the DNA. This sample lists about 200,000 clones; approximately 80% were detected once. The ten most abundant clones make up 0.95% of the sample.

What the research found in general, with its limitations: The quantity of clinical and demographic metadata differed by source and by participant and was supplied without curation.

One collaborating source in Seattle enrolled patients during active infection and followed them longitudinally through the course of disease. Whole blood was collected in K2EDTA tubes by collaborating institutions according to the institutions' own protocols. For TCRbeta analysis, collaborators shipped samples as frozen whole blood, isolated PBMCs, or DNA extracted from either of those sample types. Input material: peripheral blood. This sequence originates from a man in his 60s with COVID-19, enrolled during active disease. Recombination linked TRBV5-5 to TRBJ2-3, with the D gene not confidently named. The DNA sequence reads TGTGCCAGCAGCTTGGACCTATCCACAGATACGCAGTATTTT. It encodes CASSLDLSTDTQYF.